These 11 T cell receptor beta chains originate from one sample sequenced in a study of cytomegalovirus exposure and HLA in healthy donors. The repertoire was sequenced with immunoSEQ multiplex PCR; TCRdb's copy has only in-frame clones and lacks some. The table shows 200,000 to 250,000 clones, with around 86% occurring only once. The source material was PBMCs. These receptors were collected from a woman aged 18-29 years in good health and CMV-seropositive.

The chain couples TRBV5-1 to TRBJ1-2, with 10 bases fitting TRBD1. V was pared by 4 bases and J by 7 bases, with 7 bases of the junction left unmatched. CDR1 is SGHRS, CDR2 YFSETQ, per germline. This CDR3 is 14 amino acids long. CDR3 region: CASSPTGQGFGYTF. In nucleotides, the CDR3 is TGCGCCAGCAGCCCCACGGGACAGGGGTTTGGCTACACCTTC.

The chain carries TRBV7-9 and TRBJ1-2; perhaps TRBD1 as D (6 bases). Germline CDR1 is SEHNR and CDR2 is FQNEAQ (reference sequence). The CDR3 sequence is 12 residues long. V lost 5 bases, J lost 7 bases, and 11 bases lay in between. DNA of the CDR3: TGTGCCAGCAGCGCAGGGGCACGTGGCTACACCTTC. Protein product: CASSAGARGYTF.

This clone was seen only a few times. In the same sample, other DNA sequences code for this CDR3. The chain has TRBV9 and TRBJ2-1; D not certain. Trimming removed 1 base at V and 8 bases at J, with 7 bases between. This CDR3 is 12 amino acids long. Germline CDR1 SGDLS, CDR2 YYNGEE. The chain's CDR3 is CASSVYSDEQFF. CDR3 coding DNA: TGTGCCAGCAGCGTATATTCCGATGAGCAGTTCTTC.

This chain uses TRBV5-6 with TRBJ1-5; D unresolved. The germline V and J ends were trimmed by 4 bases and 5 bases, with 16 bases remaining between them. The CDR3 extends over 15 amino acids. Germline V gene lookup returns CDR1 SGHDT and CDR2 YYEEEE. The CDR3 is CASSRAVGIDQPQHF. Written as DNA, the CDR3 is TGTGCCAGCAGCCGGGCGGTCGGGATCGATCAGCCCCAGCATTTT.

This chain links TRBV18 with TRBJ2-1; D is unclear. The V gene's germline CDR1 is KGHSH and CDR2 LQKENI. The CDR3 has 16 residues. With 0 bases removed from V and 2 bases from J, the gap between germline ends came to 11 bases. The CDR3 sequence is CASSPPSSRAYNEQFF. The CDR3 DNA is TGTGCCAGCTCACCACCGTCGAGCCGCGCCTACAATGAGCAGTTCTTC.

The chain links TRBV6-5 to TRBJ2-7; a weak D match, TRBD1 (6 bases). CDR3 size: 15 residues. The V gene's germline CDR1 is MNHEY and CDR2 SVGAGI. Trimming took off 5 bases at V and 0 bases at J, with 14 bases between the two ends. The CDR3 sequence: CASSHPGTYSYEQYF. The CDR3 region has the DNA TGTGCCAGCAGTCACCCCGGGACATACTCCTACGAGCAGTACTTC.

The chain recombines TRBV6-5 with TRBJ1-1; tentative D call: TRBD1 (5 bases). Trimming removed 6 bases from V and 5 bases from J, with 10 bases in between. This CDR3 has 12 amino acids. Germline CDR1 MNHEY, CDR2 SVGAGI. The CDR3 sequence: CASRPQGTEAFF. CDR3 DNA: TGTGCCAGCAGACCCCAGGGTACTGAAGCTTTCTTT.

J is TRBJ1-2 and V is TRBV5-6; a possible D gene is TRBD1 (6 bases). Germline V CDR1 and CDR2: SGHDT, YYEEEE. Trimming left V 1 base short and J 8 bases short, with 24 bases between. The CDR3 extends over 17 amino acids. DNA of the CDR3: TGTGCCAGCAGCTTGTTTGAAGGGGGGGGCGCCAATGGGGGCTACACCTTC. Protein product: CASSLFEGGGANGGYTF. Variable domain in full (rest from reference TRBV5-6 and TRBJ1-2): DAGVTQSPTHLIKTRGQQVTLRCSPKSGHDTVSWYQQALGQGPQFIFQYYEEEERQRGNFPDRFSGHQFPNYSSELNVNALLLGDSALYLCASSLFEGGGANGGYTFGSGTRLTVV.

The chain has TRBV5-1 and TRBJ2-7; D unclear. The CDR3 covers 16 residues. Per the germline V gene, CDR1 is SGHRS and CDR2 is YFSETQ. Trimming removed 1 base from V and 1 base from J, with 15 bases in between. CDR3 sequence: CASSLSDTRSSYEQYF. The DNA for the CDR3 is TGCGCCAGCAGCTTGTCCGACACACGGTCTTCCTACGAGCAGTACTTC.

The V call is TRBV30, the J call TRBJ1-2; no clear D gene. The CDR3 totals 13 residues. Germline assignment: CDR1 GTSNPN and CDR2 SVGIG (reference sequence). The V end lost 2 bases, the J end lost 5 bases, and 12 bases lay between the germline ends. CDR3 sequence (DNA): TGTGCCTGGAGTAAAAGTCGGGAATATGGCTACACCTTC. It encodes CAWSKSREYGYTF. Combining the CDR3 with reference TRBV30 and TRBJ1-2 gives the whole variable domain SQTIHQWPATLVQPVGSPLSLECTVEGTSNPNLYWYRQAAGRGLQLLFYSVGIGQISSEVPQNLSASRPQDRQFILSSKKLLLSDSGFYLCAWSKSREYGYTFGSGTRLTVV.

CDR3 coding DNA: TGTGCCAGCTCACCTACTAGCTCGAACGAGCAGTACTTC. It yields the protein CASSPTSSNEQYF. The V call is TRBV18, the J call TRBJ2-7, with D possibly TRBD2 on 6 matching bases. Germline V gene data show CDR1 as KGHSH and CDR2 as LQKENI. V gave up 3 bases and J gave up 5 bases, with 11 bases separating them. This CDR3 is 13 amino acids long.